This T cell receptor beta chain was recovered during a study of CD8 T cells in ankylosing spondylitis. Overall study findings and caveats: Disease-linked clones displayed a CD8+ phenotype and appeared relatively rarely in peripheral blood. Disease-linked clones reportedly concentrated significantly in matched ankylosing spondylitis synovial fluid. Ankylosing spondylitis blood appeared to be characterized by a TCR beta motif of several highly homologous variants.

This clonotype was found a few times. Its specificity is not known. A quantitative 5'-RACE method, one with molecular barcodes, was used to make TCR beta libraries. TCRdb processed the 5' RACE reads anew with MiXCR; each CDR3 protein has one entry. The repertoire includes around 450,000 distinct CDR3 sequences, roughly 26% of them detected once, and 0.89% sits in the top ten. The CDR3 spans 15 residues. From germline, CDR1 is SGHRS and CDR2 YFSETQ. Trimming removed 0 bases from V and 4 bases from J, with 13 bases in between. The sequence came from a male donor with ankylosing spondylitis. The sample comprised blood, either unsorted or a sorted T cell fraction (not recorded which). The chain has TRBV5-1 and TRBJ2-5; no clear D. The DNA for the CDR3 is TGCGCCAGCAGCTTGGAACCAGGAGCGCGAGAGACCCAGTACTTC. Protein: CASSLEPGARETQYF.